The 19 T cell receptor beta chains in this list originate from one sample, sequenced in a study of early T cells in non-severe SARS-CoV-2 infection. TCRdb re-called the 5' RACE reads through MiXCR, storing one row per CDR3 protein. The table includes 20,000 to 30,000 distinct CDR3 sequences, roughly 4% detected once. The sequenced sample consisted of whole blood. These receptors all stem from an adult who was a healthcare worker with PCR-confirmed SARS-CoV-2 infection or an uninfected control (not recorded which).

J is TRBJ2-2 and V is TRBV2; the D is unclear. The CDR3 extends over 15 amino acids. Germline V gene data show CDR1 as SNHLY and CDR2 as FYNNEI. Trimming pared 6 bases from V and 0 bases from J, leaving 11 bases between. The DNA for the CDR3 is TGTGCCAGCAGAAATTCCGACTCGAACACCGGGGAGCTGTTTTTT. Translation: CASRNSDSNTGELFF. Variable domain in full (rest from reference TRBV2 and TRBJ2-2): EPEVTQTPSHQVTQMGQEVILRCVPISNHLYFYWYRQILGQKVEFLVSFYNNEISEKSEIFDDQFSVERPDGSNFTLKIRSTKLEDSAMYFCASRNSDSNTGELFFGEGSRLTVL.

This clonotype appeared many times. The genes are TRBV7-8 and TRBJ1-6; D call uncertain. Germline V gene sequence: CDR1 SGHVS, CDR2 FQNEAQ. V lost 5 bases, J lost 3 bases, and 14 bases lay in between. This CDR3 is 16 amino acids long. This CDR3 is CASSLEGQLYNSPLHF. CDR3 DNA sequence: TGTGCCAGCAGCCTTGAGGGCCAGCTCTATAATTCACCCCTCCACTTT.

This clonotype is judged medium-sized (0.01 to 0.1%). The chain carries TRBV25-1 and TRBJ2-2; 9 bases are shared with TRBD2. The junction had 12 bases not matched to a gene; V was cut back by 10 bases and J by 6 bases. The CDR3 runs to 15 residues. Germline assignment: CDR1 MGHDK and CDR2 SYGVNS. This CDR3 is CATRQREDSSGELFF. The CDR3 DNA is TGTGCCACCAGGCAGCGGGAGGATAGTTCCGGGGAGCTGTTTTTT.

This clonotype has at least ten counts. This CDR3 reads CASSPETANTEAFF. The CDR3 DNA reads as TGCGCCAGCAGCCCTGAAACGGCGAACACTGAAGCTTTCTTT. The rearrangement links TRBV5-1 to TRBJ1-1; D ambiguous. The CDR3 length is 14 residues. V dropped 4 bases and J dropped 1 base, with 11 bases sitting between them. Per germline, CDR1 SGHRS and CDR2 YFSETQ.

This clonotype was seen ten or more times. CDR3 residues: CASSPGTEGREQYF. CDR3 in DNA: TGCGCCAGCAGCCCAGGGACAGAGGGGAGGGAGCAGTACTTC. The rearrangement joins TRBV5-1 to TRBJ2-7; tentatively, D is TRBD1 (7 bases). Germline V gene lookup returns CDR1 SGHRS and CDR2 YFSETQ. The CDR3 is 14 residues long. Trimming pared 4 bases from V and 7 bases from J, leaving 18 bases between. Complete variable domain (other parts from reference TRBV5-1 and TRBJ2-7): KAGVTQTPRYLIKTRGQQVTLSCSPISGHRSVSWYQQTPGQGLQFLFEYFSETQRNKGNFPGRFSGRQFSNSRSEMNVSTLELGDSALYLCASSPGTEGREQYFGPGTRLTVT.

This clonotype was seen many times. This CDR3 reads CASSPIRTSGATNTGELFF. CDR3 DNA sequence: TGCGCCAGCAGCCCAATAAGGACTAGCGGGGCAACGAACACCGGGGAGCTGTTTTTT. The V and J genes are TRBV5-1 and TRBJ2-2; 12 positions match TRBD2. This CDR3 has 19 residues. The germline CDR1 and CDR2 sequences are SGHRS and YFSETQ. Germline trimming cut 4 bases from V and 0 bases from J; bases unmatched to any gene: 10.

This clonotype is labeled as medium-sized (0.01 to 0.1%). The V gene is TRBV6-1, the J gene TRBJ2-2; TRBD1 matches 8 bases. The CDR3 has 16 amino acids. J lost 6 bases, V lost 4 bases, and 10 bases had no gene match. Per the germline V gene, CDR1 is MNHNS and CDR2 is SASEGT. This CDR3 reads CASSAAAGGSSGELFF. The CDR3 bases are TGTGCCAGCAGTGCCGCGGCAGGGGGCTCATCCGGGGAGCTGTTTTTT.

This clonotype was observed at least ten times. V and J are TRBV12-3 or TRBV12-4 and TRBJ2-1; 14 bases map to TRBD2. CDR3 size: 15 residues. The V segment lost 5 bases and the J segment 9 bases; nucleotides outside the gene matches: 6. CDR3 DNA sequence: TGTGCCAGCAGTCCCGGGACTAGCGGGAGTCTTGAGCAGTTCTTC. This sequence encodes CASSPGTSGSLEQFF.

In its sample, this clonotype ranks as medium-sized (0.01 to 0.1%). The V call is TRBV28, the J call TRBJ2-1; 7 bases are shared with TRBD1. Germline V CDR1 and CDR2: MDHEN, SYDVKM. The CDR3 consists of 15 residues. V shed 4 bases, J shed 0 bases, and the junction held 3 bases outside the gene matches. This chain's CDR3 is CASSSGQVSYNEQFF. The CDR3 DNA reads as TGTGCCAGCAGTTCCGGACAGGTCTCCTACAATGAGCAGTTCTTC.

This clonotype was counted at least ten times. The chain has TRBV5-1 and TRBJ2-1, with 9 bases aligning to TRBD2. CDR1 is SGHRS, CDR2 YFSETQ, per germline. The CDR3 loop spans 16 amino acids. Trimming took 4 bases from V and 4 from J; bases not matched to a gene: 9. In nucleotides, the CDR3 is TGCGCCAGCAGCATCGTAGCGGGAGCCTTTTACAATGAGCAGTTCTTC. Translation: CASSIVAGAFYNEQFF.

This clonotype was observed a handful of times. The chain carries TRBV7-6 and TRBJ2-1; no clear D. V was clipped by 8 bases and J by 6 bases, with 17 bases between them. CDR1 and CDR2 (germline): SGHVS, FNYEAQ. The CDR3 has 14 residues. The CDR3 protein is CASSPQGHPNEQFF. DNA of the CDR3: TGTGCCAGCTCCCCTCAAGGGCACCCCAATGAGCAGTTCTTC.

This clonotype is deemed medium-sized. The CDR3 sequence: CSVAREVSEQYF. The CDR3 bases are TGCAGCGTTGCGAGGGAAGTGAGCGAGCAGTACTTC. The V and J genes are TRBV29-1 and TRBJ2-7; D is perhaps TRBD2 (5 bases). The CDR3 consists of 12 residues. Germline loops: CDR1 SQVTM, CDR2 ANQGSEA. Trimming cost V 4 bases and J 6 bases, with 13 bases left between them.

This clonotype was counted many times. The rearrangement uses TRBV2 and TRBJ2-6, with 7 bases aligning to TRBD1. The germline gives CDR1 SNHLY, CDR2 FYNNEI. Unmatched junction bases numbered 2, after V lost 6 bases and J lost 3 bases. The CDR3 consists of 14 residues. The CDR3 bases are TGTGCCAGCAGAGACAGGGTTGGGGCCAACGTCCTGACTTTC. Amino acid sequence: CASRDRVGANVLTF. Looking up the rest from reference TRBV2 and TRBJ2-6 gives the full variable domain: EPEVTQTPSHQVTQMGQEVILRCVPISNHLYFYWYRQILGQKVEFLVSFYNNEISEKSEIFDDQFSVERPDGSNFTLKIRSTKLEDSAMYFCASRDRVGANVLTFGAGSRLTVL.

This clonotype was seen repeatedly, ten times or more. As DNA, the CDR3 is TGTGCCAGCAGCTTAACCAGAGTCGCAGGCGAGACCCAGTACTTC. This gives the protein CASSLTRVAGETQYF. The chain carries TRBV7-3 and TRBJ2-5, with no clear D. Germline CDR1 reads SGHTA; CDR2 reads FQGTGA. The CDR3 loop spans 15 amino acids. Trimming removed 0 bases from V and 5 bases from J, with 13 bases in between.

This clonotype was seen repeatedly, ten times or more. The chain carries TRBV20-1 and TRBJ2-3, with D perhaps matching TRBD2 (6 bases). CDR1 and CDR2 (germline): DFQATT, SNEGSKA (reference sequence). CDR3 length equals 16 residues. Trimming cost V 0 bases and J 4 bases, with 17 bases left between them. Here the CDR3 reads CSAREVAEVWADTQYF. CDR3 DNA: TGCAGTGCTAGAGAGGTAGCGGAGGTTTGGGCAGATACGCAGTATTTT.

The table lists this clonotype with many counts. V is TRBV20-1 and J is TRBJ1-4; 8 nucleotides align to TRBD1. The CDR3 covers 14 residues. Per the germline V gene, CDR1 is DFQATT and CDR2 is SNEGSKA (reference sequence). V trimming: 6 bases; J trimming: 4 bases; junction bases outside the gene matches: 7. The CDR3 here is CSATGTGHNEKLFF. The CDR3 DNA sequence: TGCAGTGCCACCGGGACAGGACATAATGAAAAACTGTTTTTT.

This clonotype came up a few times. The chain has TRBV9 and TRBJ2-1; D unresolved. Trimming removed 2 bases from V and 3 bases from J, with 9 bases in between. CDR1 and CDR2 (germline): SGDLS, YYNGEE. CDR3 length: 14 amino acids. CDR3 nucleotides: TGTGCCAGCAGCGTCCGGGCCGGCTACAATGAGCAGTTCTTC. Translated, it gives CASSVRAGYNEQFF.

This clonotype was seen at least ten times. V is TRBV10-3 and J is TRBJ1-5; TRBD1 matches at 7 bases. There are 14 residues in the CDR3. Germline CDR1 is ENHRY and CDR2 is SYGVKD. V shed 6 bases, J shed 1 base, and the junction held 3 bases outside the gene matches. CDR3 sequence: CAISGQESNQPQHF. As DNA, the CDR3 is TGTGCCATCAGCGGACAGGAGAGCAATCAGCCCCAGCATTTT.

This chain joins TRBV20-1 and TRBJ2-5, with D hard to call. CDR1 is DFQATT, CDR2 SNEGSKA, per germline (reference sequence). This CDR3 spans 16 amino acids. The V end lost 5 bases, the J end lost 0 bases, and 19 bases lay between the germline ends. The CDR3 reads CSAWTPSFPYQETQYF. DNA for the CDR3: TGCAGTGCTTGGACCCCTTCGTTCCCTTACCAAGAGACCCAGTACTTC.